This TCR beta chain was captured by sequencing in a study of CXCR3-negative and CXCR3-positive naive CD8 T cells. Study information: The total count of TRB reads reached 120 million to 150 million, and each library contributed about 1.5 +/- 0.3 million. Whole-study results and caveats: Naive CXCR3-negative and CXCR3-positive cells had similar TRBV-TRBJ usage; memory differed. TRB CDR3s were more hydrophobic in CXCR3-positive than in CXCR3-negative naive cells. Similarly elevated diversity marked both naive subsets, with memory CD8+ cells showing far lower diversity.

Germline V lookup: CDR1 SGHDN, CDR2 FVKESK. The CDR3 consists of 14 residues. A remark on this clonotype: The antigen is unknown.

In preparing the TRB cDNA libraries, 5' RACE with UMI labels was used. From its re-call of the 5' RACE reads, TCRdb lists each CDR3 protein once, without DNA. The sample table sets out 130,000 to 150,000 distinct CDR3 sequences. The clonotype was recovered from a human donor in good health. Some clones in this sample may be carry-over from other donors' samples. The rearrangement joins TRBV14 to TRBJ2-1; TCRdb proposes TRBD1, but this gene call is untestable without DNA. The sample taken for sequencing was naive CXCR3+ CD8+ T cells from blood. Subset given: CD45RO-CCR7+CD27+CD95- naive CD8+ T cells expressing CXCR3 (TNR3+). The CDR3 loop reads CASSQDRGGGEQFF.